A single sample is the source of the 5 T cell receptor beta chains below, sequenced in a study of identical twins (dated by TCRdb to 2016 to 2018). The library was generated by 5' RACE. Sequencing was performed on an Illumina HiSeq 2000. The public sequencing data were trimmed at Q25 with fastp and processed into clonotypes with MiXCR by TCRdb, which kept only in-frame beta chains. Identical CDR3 proteins give one entry, which carries the most common genes and DNA. The sample table shows fewer than 500,000 distinct CDR3 sequences, and around 24% are seen once. About 2.9% of the sample lies in the top ten. The same sample was also used in a study of T cells expressing NK-cell markers.

Sequencing was performed on CD4+ T cells sorted from blood. The receptors shown here come from a woman in her late teens or twenties in good health.

This clonotype was found a few times. The rearrangement uses TRBV10-3 and TRBJ2-5; D possibly corresponds to TRBD2 (6 bases). Germline lookup yields CDR1 ENHRY and CDR2 SYGVKD. The CDR3 covers 17 residues. V lost 0 bases to trimming and J lost 6 bases, with 20 bases between them. CDR3 bases: TGTGCCATCAGTGAGTCCCCGGGGCGGGGTGTCTTGAAGACCCAGTACTTC. Translation: CAISESPGRGVLKTQYF.

In this sample, this clonotype turned up a few times. The genes are TRBV6-5 and TRBJ2-5; D ambiguous. This CDR3 is 10 amino acids long. Trimming took off 7 bases at V and 5 bases at J, with 5 bases between the two ends. In germline, CDR1 is MNHEY, CDR2 SVGAGI. CDR3 region: CASNRETQYF. Written as DNA, the CDR3 is TGTGCCAGCAACCGGGAGACCCAGTACTTC.

This chain connects TRBV7-2 to TRBJ2-5, with 8 bases identical to TRBD1. CDR1 is SGHTA and CDR2 is FQGNSA in the germline V gene. The CDR3 sequence is 16 residues long. Trimming took 5 bases from V and 3 from J; bases not matched to a gene: 11. CDR3 residues: CASSLMGDRFKETQYF. CDR3 nucleotides: TGTGCCAGCAGCCTCATGGGGGACAGGTTTAAAGAGACCCAGTACTTC.

This clonotype was counted between two and nine times. The chain combines TRBV25-1 with TRBJ2-5; TRBD1 is a possible D gene (6 bases). CDR1 and CDR2 (germline): MGHDK, SYGVNS. V was cut by 6 bases and J by 1 base, with 15 bases left in between. CDR3 size: 15 residues. CDR3 residues: CASSPPGQAQETQYF. The CDR3 DNA reads as TGTGCCAGCAGCCCCCCGGGACAAGCCCAAGAGACCCAGTACTTC.

This clonotype was seen more than once but under ten times. V usage is TRBV21-1 and J usage is TRBJ2-1; the table's D call of TRBD1 was not tested on the DNA. TRBV21-1 is marked as a pseudogene. This CDR3 is built from 13 residues. DNA of the CDR3: TGTGCCAGCATGGGGGTTGGAGGAGATGAGCAGTTCTTC. Amino acid sequence: CASMGVGGDEQFF.